These T cell receptor beta chains were read from a single sample in a study of post-analysis software for immune sequencing data. TCRdb re-called the PCR reads through MiXCR, storing one row per CDR3 protein. This table holds 820,000 or so distinct CDR3 sequences, about 53% found once. Sequences were obtained from blood. The receptors were gathered from a girl aged 10-17 years with multiple sclerosis. The CDR3 runs from the conserved cysteine through the conserved F or W. A D gene is named only where the DNA matches it firmly. Size tells how often a clone was seen (once, few, many) or the class of an expanded clone, and some rows leave it out.

v_call	clone_size	d_call	j_call	cdr3_nt	cdr3_aa
TRBV27	few	.	TRBJ1-2	TGTGCCAGCAGTTTATTAGCTGATACGGCAGGGCGTTATGGCTACACCTTC	CASSLLADTAGRYGYTF
TRBV20-1	few	.	TRBJ2-5	TGCAGTGCTAGAGTTGCGGGGGCAATCCAAGAGACCCAGTACTTC	CSARVAGAIQETQYF
TRBV12-3/TRBV12-4	.	TRBD2	TRBJ2-7	TGTGCCAGCAGTTCGGGGGGACTAGCTATCAGGGAGCAGTACTTC	CASSSGGLAIREQYF
TRBV5-1	.	.	TRBJ2-7	TGCGCCAGCAGCTTGGCGGTAGGGCGGTACGAGCAGTACTTC	CASSLAVGRYEQYF
TRBV3-1	.	TRBD2	TRBJ2-4	TGTGCCAGCAGCCAAGATGGGAGGGGTGAGAAGCAGTACTTC	CASSQDGRGEKQYF
TRBV27	.	.	TRBJ2-1	TGTGCCAGTCGATGGGGGGTGGAGCAGTTCTTC	CASRWGVEQFF
TRBV18	.	.	TRBJ2-7	TGTGCCAGCTCACCTCAGCAAACAGCCTACGAGCAGTACTTC	CASSPQQTAYEQYF
TRBV5-5	few	.	TRBJ2-7	TGTGCCAGCTTGCGCTACGAGCAGTACTTC	CASLRYEQYF
TRBV7-9	.	.	TRBJ2-5	TGTGCCAGCAGCCCCGGGGCCAGCAGAGAGACCCAGTACTTC	CASSPGASRETQYF
TRBV29-1	few	.	TRBJ2-1	TGCAGCGCTCGCCGGACAGTTTCTAGTGAGCAGTTCTTC	CSARRTVSSEQFF
TRBV7-2	.	TRBD2	TRBJ2-1	TGTGCCAGCAGCTTAGCTAGCGGGAGGGCCGGTGAGCAGTTCTTC	CASSLASGRAGEQFF
TRBV7-3	.	.	TRBJ2-6	TGTGCCAGCAGCCCCCAAGTGGAGTCACTAAGCTCTGGGGCCAACGTCCTGACTTTC	CASSPQVESLSSGANVLTF
TRBV6-5	.	.	TRBJ1-2	TGTGCCAGCAGTTACTCGTTTCAGGGAAGCCCAGGTGGCTACACCTTC	CASSYSFQGSPGGYTF
TRBV29-1	few	.	TRBJ2-1	TGCAGCGTTGTCCAGCGTACCTACAATGAGCAGTTCTTC	CSVVQRTYNEQFF
TRBV3-1	few	.	TRBJ2-5	TGTGCCAGCAGCCCGATGGCCGCCCCGGAGACCCAGTACTTC	CASSPMAAPETQYF
TRBV12-3/TRBV12-4	.	.	TRBJ1-2	TGTGCCAGCAGTTTACAGGGCCCTAACTATGGCTACACCTTC	CASSLQGPNYGYTF
TRBV29-1	.	.	TRBJ2-1	TGCAGCGTTATGGGTACAGGGAATGCCTACAATGAGCAGTTCTTC	CSVMGTGNAYNEQFF
TRBV7-9	.	TRBD2	TRBJ2-5	TGTGCCAGCAGCACAGGGACTAGCGGGCCTCCCTCCCGTGGAGAGCAGTACTTC	CASSTGTSGPPSRGEQYF
TRBV29-1	few	.	TRBJ2-1	TGCAGCGTTTCCGACTACAAGCAGTTCTTC	CSVSDYKQFF
TRBV7-2	.	.	TRBJ2-5	TGTGCCAGCAGCTTAACAGGGCAGTACCTCCCGGGAGAGACCCAGTACTTC	CASSLTGQYLPGETQYF
TRBV14	.	.	TRBJ2-5	TGTGCCAGCAGCCAAGATAACAGAATGTTAGAGACCCAGTACTTC	CASSQDNRMLETQYF
TRBV11-2	.	TRBD2	TRBJ2-7	TGTGCCAGCAAAAAGGACAGCCGCCTTCGGGGCGGGAGGCTACCCTACGAGCAGTACTTC	CASKKDSRLRGGRLPYEQYF
TRBV18	.	.	TRBJ1-6	TGTGCCAGCTCACCAGGCAGCGCCTCACCCCTCCACTTT	CASSPGSASPLHF
TRBV10-3	few	.	TRBJ2-5	TGTGCCATCCAGAACCAGTTGGGAGAGACCCAGTACTTC	CAIQNQLGETQYF
TRBV5-1	.	TRBD1	TRBJ2-5	TGCGCCAGCAGCTCCGGACAGGGCTATGAGACCCAGTACTTC	CASSSGQGYETQYF
TRBV14	.	.	TRBJ2-3	TGTGCCAGCAGCCATGCAGATACGCAGTATTTT	CASSHADTQYF
TRBV20-1	.	TRBD2	TRBJ2-1	TGCAGTGCTAGAACGGGCGGGAGGGCCAATGAGCAGTTCTTC	CSARTGGRANEQFF
TRBV28	few	.	TRBJ1-1	TGTGCCAGCAGTTACCAGGGGCTTAACACTGAAGCTTTCTTT	CASSYQGLNTEAFF
TRBV9	.	TRBD1	TRBJ2-3	TGTGCCAGCAGCGTCAGGGGGAAGGGCACAGATACGCAGTATTTT	CASSVRGKGTDTQYF
TRBV20-1	.	.	TRBJ2-5	TGCAGTGCTAACGAGCAGCAAGAGACCCAGTACTTC	CSANEQQETQYF
TRBV20-1	.	TRBD2	TRBJ2-7	TGCAGTGCTAGAGATGTGCGGACTAGCACCTACGAGCAGTACTTC	CSARDVRTSTYEQYF
TRBV2	once	TRBD1	TRBJ1-1	TGTGCCAGCAGGAAGACAGGGGATGATGAAGCTTTCTTT	CASRKTGDDEAFF
TRBV12-3/TRBV12-4	few	.	TRBJ1-1	TGTGCCAGCGGTTCTGAAAGGCCGAACACTGAAGCTTTCTTT	CASGSERPNTEAFF
TRBV10-3	once	.	TRBJ1-1	TGTGCCATCAGCCCTAGAGGTGTCACTGAAGCTTTCTTT	CAISPRGVTEAFF
TRBV7-2	.	.	TRBJ2-5	TGTGCCAGCAGCAACCGGGGCTTCCGGTCTCAAGAGACCCAGTACTTC	CASSNRGFRSQETQYF
TRBV12-3/TRBV12-4	few	TRBD2	TRBJ2-3	TGTGCCAGCAGTTTGCCGGGGGGGGCAGATACGCAGTATTTT	CASSLPGGADTQYF
TRBV7-9	.	TRBD2	TRBJ2-1	TGTGCCAGCAGCAGACCAGTGGGAACTAGCGGGGATTACAATGAGCAGTTCTTC	CASSRPVGTSGDYNEQFF
TRBV12-3/TRBV12-4	.	TRBD2	TRBJ2-7	TGTGCCAGCAGTTTAGAGCTAGCGGGAGGGCCTTACGAGCAGTACTTC	CASSLELAGGPYEQYF
TRBV5-5	few	TRBD2	TRBJ2-3	TGTGCCAGCAGCTACGGGACTAGCGGTCCTAATACGCAGTATTTT	CASSYGTSGPNTQYF
TRBV6-5	.	TRBD2	TRBJ2-1	TGTGCCAGCAGTTACCCTAGCGGGAGGTCTCACAATGAGCAGTTCTTC	CASSYPSGRSHNEQFF
TRBV27	.	.	TRBJ2-5	TGTGCCAGCAGTTTATACGACGGTTGGGGAGAGACCCAGTACTTC	CASSLYDGWGETQYF
TRBV15	once	.	TRBJ2-3	TGTGCCACCAGCACCACCGAGCGCCAGGGGACTAGCACAGATACGCAGTATTTT	CATSTTERQGTSTDTQYF
TRBV6-5	many	.	TRBJ2-7	TGTGCCAGCAGTGCTAGCGTGGACTCGTACTACGAGCAGTACTTC	CASSASVDSYYEQYF
TRBV6-2/TRBV6-3	.	TRBD1	TRBJ2-7	TGTGCCAGCAGTGACTCCTCGGGACAGCTATACGAGCAGTACTTC	CASSDSSGQLYEQYF
TRBV10-3	.	.	TRBJ2-6	TGTGCCATCAGTGTTGACTCGGCCCTACGGCCCTCTGGGGCCAACGTCCTGACTTTC	CAISVDSALRPSGANVLTF